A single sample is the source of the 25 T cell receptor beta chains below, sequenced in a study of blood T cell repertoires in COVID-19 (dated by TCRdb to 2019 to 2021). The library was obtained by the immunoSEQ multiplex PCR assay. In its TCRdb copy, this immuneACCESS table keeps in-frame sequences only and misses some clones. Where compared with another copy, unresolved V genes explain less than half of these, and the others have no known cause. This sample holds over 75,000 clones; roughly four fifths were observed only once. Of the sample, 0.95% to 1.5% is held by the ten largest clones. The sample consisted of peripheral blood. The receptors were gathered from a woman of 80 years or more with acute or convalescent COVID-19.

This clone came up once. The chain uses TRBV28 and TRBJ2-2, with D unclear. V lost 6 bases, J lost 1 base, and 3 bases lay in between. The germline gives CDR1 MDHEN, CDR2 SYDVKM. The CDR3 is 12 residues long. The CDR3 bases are TGTGCCAGCAGCTTGAACACCGGGGAGCTGTTTTTT. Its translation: CASSLNTGELFF. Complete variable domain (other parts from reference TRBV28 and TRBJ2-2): DVKVTQSSRYLVKRTGEKVFLECVQDMDHENMFWYRQDPGLGLRLIYFSYDVKMKEKGDIPEGYSVSREKKERFSLILESASTNQTSMYLCASSLNTGELFFGEGSRLTVL.

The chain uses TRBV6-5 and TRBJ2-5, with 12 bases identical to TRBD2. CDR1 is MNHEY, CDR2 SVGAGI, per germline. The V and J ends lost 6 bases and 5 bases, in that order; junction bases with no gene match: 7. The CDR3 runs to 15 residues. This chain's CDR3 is CASRSSGGARETQYF. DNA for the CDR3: TGTGCCAGCAGATCTAGCGGGGGGGCCCGTGAGACCCAGTACTTC.

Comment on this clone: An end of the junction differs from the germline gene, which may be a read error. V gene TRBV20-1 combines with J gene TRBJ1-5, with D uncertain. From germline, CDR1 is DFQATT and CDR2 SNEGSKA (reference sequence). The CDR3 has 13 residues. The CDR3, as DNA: TGCAGTGCTAGTTACAGAAGCAACCAGCCCCAGCATTTT. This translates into CSASYRSNQPQHF.

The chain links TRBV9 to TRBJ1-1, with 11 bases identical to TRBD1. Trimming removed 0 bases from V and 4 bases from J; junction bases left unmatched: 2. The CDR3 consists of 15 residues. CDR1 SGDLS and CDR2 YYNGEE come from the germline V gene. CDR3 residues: CASSVDGQGATEAFF. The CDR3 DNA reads TGTGCCAGCAGCGTAGATGGACAGGGGGCCACTGAAGCTTTCTTT.

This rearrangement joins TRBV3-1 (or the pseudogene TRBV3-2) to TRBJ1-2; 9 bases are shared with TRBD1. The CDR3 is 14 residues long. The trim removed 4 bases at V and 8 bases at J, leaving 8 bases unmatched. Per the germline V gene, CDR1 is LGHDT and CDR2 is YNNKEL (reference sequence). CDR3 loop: CASSPTGGSYGYTF. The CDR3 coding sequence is TGTGCCAGCAGCCCTACAGGGGGCTCTTACGGCTACACCTTC.

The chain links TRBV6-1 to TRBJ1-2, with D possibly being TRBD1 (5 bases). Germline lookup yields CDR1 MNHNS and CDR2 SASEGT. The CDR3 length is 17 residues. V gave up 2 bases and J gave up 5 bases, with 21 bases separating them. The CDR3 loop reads CASSESLGSFGGYGYTF. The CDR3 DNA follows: TGTGCCAGCAGTGAAAGTCTGGGGTCCTTCGGGGGGTATGGCTACACCTTC.

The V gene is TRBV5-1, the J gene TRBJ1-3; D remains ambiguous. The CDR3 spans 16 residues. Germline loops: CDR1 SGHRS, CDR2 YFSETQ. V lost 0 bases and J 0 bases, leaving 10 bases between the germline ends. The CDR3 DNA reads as TGCGCCAGCAGCTTGGGATTCTTACACTCTGGAAACACCATATATTTT. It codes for CASSLGFLHSGNTIYF.

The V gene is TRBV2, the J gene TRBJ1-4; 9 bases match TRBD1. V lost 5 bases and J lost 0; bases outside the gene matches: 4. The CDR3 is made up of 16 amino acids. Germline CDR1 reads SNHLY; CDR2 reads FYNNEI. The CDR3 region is CASSPDRGSTNEKLFF. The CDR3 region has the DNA TGTGCCAGCAGTCCGGACAGGGGTTCAACTAATGAAAAACTGTTTTTT.

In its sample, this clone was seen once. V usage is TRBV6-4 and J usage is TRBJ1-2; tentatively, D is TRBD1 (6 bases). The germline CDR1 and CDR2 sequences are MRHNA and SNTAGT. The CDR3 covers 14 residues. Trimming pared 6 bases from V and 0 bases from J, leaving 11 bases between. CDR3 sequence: CASSQQGSNYGYTF. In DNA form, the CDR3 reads TGTGCCAGCAGCCAACAGGGCTCTAACTATGGCTACACCTTC.

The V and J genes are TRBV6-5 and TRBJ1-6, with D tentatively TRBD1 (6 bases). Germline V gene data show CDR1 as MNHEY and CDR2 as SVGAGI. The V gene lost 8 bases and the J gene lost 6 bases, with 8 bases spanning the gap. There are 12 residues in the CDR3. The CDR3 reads CASGQSNSPLHF. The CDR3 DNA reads TGTGCCAGCGGACAGTCTAATTCACCCCTCCACTTT.

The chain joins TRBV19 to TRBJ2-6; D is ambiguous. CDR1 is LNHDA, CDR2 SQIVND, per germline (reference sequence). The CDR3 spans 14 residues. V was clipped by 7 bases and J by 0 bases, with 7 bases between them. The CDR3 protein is CASKLLSGANVLTF. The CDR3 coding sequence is TGTGCCAGTAAGTTACTCTCTGGGGCCAACGTCCTGACTTTC.

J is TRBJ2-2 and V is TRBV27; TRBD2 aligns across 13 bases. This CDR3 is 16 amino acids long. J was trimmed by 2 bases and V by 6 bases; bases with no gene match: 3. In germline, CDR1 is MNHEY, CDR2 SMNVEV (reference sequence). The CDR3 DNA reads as TGTGCCAGCAGGGTGGGACTAGCGGGAAACACCGGGGAGCTGTTTTTT. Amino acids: CASRVGLAGNTGELFF.

The CDR3 DNA is TGCGCCAGCAGCTTGGTCGACGGGACCTACGAGCAGTACTTC. Translating it yields CASSLVDGTYEQYF. The J gene is TRBJ2-7, the V gene TRBV5-1, with a possible D match to TRBD2 (5 bases). The germline gives CDR1 SGHRS, CDR2 YFSETQ. This CDR3 comprises 14 residues. V was clipped by 0 bases and J by 2 bases, with 9 bases between them.

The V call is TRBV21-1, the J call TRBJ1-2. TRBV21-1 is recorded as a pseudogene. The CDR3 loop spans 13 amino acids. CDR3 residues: CASSKEGEYGYTF. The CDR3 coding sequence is TGTGCCAGCAGCAAAGAAGGAGAATATGGCTACACCTTC.

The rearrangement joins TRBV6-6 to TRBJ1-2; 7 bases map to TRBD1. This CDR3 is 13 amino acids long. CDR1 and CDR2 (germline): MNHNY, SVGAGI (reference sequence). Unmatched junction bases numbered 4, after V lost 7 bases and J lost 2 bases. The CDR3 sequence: CASNEQGNYGYTF. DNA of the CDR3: TGTGCCAGCAACGAACAGGGGAACTATGGCTACACCTTC.

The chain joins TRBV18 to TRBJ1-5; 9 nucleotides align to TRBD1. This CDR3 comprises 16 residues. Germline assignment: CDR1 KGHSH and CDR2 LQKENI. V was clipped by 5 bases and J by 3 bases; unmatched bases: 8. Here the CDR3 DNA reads TGTGCCAGCTCAGCAGAGACAGGGGGGACCAATCAGCCCCAGCATTTT. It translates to CASSAETGGTNQPQHF.

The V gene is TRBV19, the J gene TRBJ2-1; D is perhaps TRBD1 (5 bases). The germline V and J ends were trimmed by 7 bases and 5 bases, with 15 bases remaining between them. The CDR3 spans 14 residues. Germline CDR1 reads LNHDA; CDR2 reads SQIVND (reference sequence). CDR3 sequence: CASTPTDNNNEQFF. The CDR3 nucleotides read TGTGCCAGTACTCCGACAGATAATAACAATGAGCAGTTCTTC.

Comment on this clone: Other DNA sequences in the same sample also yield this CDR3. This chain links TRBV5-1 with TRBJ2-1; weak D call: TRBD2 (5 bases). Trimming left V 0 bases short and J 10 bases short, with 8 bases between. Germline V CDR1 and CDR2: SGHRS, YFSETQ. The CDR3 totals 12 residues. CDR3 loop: CASSLASGEQFF. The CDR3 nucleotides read TGCGCCAGCAGCTTGGCGTCGGGGGAGCAGTTCTTC.

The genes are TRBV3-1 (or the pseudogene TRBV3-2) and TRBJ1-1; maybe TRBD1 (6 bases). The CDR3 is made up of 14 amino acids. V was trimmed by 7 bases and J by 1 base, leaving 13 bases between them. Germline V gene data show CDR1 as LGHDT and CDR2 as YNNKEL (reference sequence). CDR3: CASTLDSSNTEAFF. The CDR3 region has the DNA TGTGCCAGCACCTTGGACAGCTCGAACACTGAAGCTTTCTTT.

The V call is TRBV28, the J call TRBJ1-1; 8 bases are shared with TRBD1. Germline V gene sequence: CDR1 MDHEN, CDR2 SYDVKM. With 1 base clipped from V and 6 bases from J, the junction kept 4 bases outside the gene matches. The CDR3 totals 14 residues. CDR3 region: CASSLYGQGAEAFF. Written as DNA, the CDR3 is TGTGCCAGCAGTTTATATGGACAGGGTGCTGAAGCTTTCTTT.

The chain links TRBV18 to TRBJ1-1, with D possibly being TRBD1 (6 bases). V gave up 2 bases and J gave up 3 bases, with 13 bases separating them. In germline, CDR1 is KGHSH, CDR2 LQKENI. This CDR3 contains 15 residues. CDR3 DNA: TGTGCCAGCTCACCAGGAACAGGGAGGGACACTGAAGCTTTCTTT. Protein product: CASSPGTGRDTEAFF.

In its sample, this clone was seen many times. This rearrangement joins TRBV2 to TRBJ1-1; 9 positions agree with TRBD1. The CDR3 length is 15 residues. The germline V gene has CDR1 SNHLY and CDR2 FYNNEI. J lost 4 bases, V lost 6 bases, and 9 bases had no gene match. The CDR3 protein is CASRVQGTGSTEAFF. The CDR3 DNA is TGTGCCAGCAGGGTCCAAGGGACAGGGAGCACTGAAGCTTTCTTT.

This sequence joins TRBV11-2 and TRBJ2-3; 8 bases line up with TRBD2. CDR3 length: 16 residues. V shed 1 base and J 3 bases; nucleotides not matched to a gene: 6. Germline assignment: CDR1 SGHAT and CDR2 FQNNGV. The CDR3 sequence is CASSLGSQRETDTQYF. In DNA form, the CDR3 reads TGTGCCAGCAGCTTAGGTAGCCAGCGGGAGACAGATACGCAGTATTTT.

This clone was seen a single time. The CDR3 DNA reads as TGTGCCAGCAGTGAAGCCTCTAATCGGGTCGCGGGGGGGTTCTTC. Translation: CASSEASNRVAGGFF. This chain links TRBV2 with TRBJ2-1; TRBD2 aligns across 8 bases. This CDR3 contains 15 residues. V was pared by 0 bases and J by 15 bases, with 13 bases of the junction left unmatched. The germline V gene has CDR1 SNHLY and CDR2 FYNNEI.

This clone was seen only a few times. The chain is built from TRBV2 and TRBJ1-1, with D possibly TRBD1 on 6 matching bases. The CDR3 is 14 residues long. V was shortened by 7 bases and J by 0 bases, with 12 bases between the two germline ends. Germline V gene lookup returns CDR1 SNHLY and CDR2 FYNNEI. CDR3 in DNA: TGTGCCAGCACTGTGGACAGTGTGAACACTGAAGCTTTCTTT. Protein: CASTVDSVNTEAFF.